This entry lists 2 T cell receptor beta chains sequenced from one sample in a study of response to subunit inactivated influenza vaccine. TCRdb ran MiXCR on the RT-PCR reads and lists one entry per CDR3 protein. Altogether about 570,000 distinct CDR3 sequences are present, roughly 12% being singletons, with the ten largest covering approximately 11%. This sample also appeared in a second study, on T cells expressing NK-cell markers. That paper states: Production of TCR beta cDNA relied on 5'RACE template switching with UMIs.

This specimen consisted of PBMCs from blood, obtained on the day of vaccination. These receptors all stem from a man aged 50 to 60 who received an inactivated influenza vaccine.

CDR3 nucleotides: TGTGCCACCAGATCGGGACAGGACAAATGGCAGTTCTTC. Translated: CATRSGQDKWQFF. V gene TRBV28 combines with J gene TRBJ2-1; 8 bases match TRBD1. Germline CDR1 and CDR2: MDHEN and SYDVKM. V shed 10 bases, J shed 12 bases, and the junction held 14 bases outside the gene matches. CDR3 length: 13 residues.

There are many counts of this clonotype. V usage is TRBV20-1 and J usage is TRBJ2-2; D is perhaps TRBD2 (6 bases). CDR3 length: 14 amino acids. V lost 0 bases and J 6 bases, leaving 11 bases between the germline ends. Germline values: CDR1 DFQATT, CDR2 SNEGSKA (reference sequence). The CDR3 nucleotides are TGCAGTGCTAGAGACGTTAGCGGTCCCGGGGAGCTGTTTTTT. This translates into CSARDVSGPGELFF.